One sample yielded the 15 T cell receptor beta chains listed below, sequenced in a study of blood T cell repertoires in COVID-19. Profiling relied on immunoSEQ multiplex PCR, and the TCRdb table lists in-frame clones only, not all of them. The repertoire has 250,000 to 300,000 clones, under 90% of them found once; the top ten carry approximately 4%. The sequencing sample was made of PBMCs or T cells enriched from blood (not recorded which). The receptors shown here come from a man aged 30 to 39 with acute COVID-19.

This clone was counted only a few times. CDR3 sequence (DNA): TGTGCCAGCAGCGTAGGTCGCCTAAACTATGGCTACACCTTC. Amino acid sequence: CASSVGRLNYGYTF. The V call is TRBV9, the J call TRBJ1-2; D uncertain. The CDR3 is 14 amino acids. V was clipped by 0 bases and J by 2 bases, with 8 bases between them. Germline V gene lookup returns CDR1 SGDLS and CDR2 YYNGEE.

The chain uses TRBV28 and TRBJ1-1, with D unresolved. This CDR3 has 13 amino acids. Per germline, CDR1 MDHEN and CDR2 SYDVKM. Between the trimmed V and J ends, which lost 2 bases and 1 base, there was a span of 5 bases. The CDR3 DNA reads TGTGCCAGCAGTTTACCCCAGAACACTGAAGCTTTCTTT. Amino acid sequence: CASSLPQNTEAFF.

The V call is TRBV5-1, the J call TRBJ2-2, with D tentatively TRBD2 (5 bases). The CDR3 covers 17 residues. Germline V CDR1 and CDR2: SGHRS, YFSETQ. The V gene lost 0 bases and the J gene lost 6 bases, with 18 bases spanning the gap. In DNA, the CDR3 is TGCGCCAGCAGCTTGGATAGCGAGAGAGCCCGGGCCGGGGAGCTGTTTTTT. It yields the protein CASSLDSERARAGELFF.

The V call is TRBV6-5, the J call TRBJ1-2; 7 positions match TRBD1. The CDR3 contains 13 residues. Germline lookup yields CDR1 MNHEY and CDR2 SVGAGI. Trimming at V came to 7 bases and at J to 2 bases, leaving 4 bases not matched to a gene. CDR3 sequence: CASTPTGNYGYTF. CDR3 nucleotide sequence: TGTGCCAGCACCCCGACAGGGAACTATGGCTACACCTTC.

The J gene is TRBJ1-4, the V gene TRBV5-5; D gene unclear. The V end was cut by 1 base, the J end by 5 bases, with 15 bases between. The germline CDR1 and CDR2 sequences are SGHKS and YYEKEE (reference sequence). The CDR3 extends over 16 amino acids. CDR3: CASSLLAAAENEKLFF. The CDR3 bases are TGTGCCAGCAGCTTGTTAGCTGCGGCAGAAAATGAAAAACTGTTTTTT. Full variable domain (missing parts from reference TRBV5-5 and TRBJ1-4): DAGVTQSPTHLIKTRGQQVTLRCSPISGHKSVSWYQQVLGQGPQFIFQYYEKEERGRGNFPDRFSARQFPNYSSELNVNALLLGDSALYLCASSLLAAAENEKLFFGSGTQLSVL.

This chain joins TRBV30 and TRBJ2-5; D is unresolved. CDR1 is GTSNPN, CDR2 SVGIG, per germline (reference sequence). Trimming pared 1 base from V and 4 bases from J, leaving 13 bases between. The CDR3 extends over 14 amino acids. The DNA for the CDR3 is TGTGCCTGGAGTGGCGGCGCGGAGAGAGAGACCCAGTACTTC. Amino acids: CAWSGGAERETQYF. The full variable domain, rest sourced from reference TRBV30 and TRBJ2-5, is SQTIHQWPATLVQPVGSPLSLECTVEGTSNPNLYWYRQAAGRGLQLLFYSVGIGQISSEVPQNLSASRPQDRQFILSSKKLLLSDSGFYLCAWSGGAERETQYFGPGTRLLVL.

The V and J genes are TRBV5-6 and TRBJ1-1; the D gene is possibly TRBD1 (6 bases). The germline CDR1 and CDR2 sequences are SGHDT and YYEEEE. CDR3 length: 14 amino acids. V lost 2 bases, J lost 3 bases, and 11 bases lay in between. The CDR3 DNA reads TGTGCCAGCAGCTTAACAGGGTATTACACTGAAGCTTTCTTT. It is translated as CASSLTGYYTEAFF.

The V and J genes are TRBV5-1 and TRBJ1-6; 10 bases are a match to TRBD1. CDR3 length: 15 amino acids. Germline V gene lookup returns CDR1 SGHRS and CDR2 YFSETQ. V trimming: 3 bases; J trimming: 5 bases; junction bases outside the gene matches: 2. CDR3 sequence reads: CASSYGTGDNSPLHF. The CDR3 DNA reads TGCGCCAGCAGCTACGGGACAGGGGATAATTCACCCCTCCACTTT.

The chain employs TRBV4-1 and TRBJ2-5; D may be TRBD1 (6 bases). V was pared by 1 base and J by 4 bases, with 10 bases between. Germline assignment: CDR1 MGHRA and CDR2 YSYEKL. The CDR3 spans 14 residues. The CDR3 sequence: CASSQGGPGETQYF. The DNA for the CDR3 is TGCGCCAGCAGCCAAGGGGGGCCGGGAGAGACCCAGTACTTC.

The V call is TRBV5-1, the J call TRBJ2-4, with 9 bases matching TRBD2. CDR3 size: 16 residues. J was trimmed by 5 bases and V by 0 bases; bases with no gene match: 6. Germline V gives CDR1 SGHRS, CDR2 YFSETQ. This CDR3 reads CASSLGLAGPENIQYF. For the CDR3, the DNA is TGCGCCAGCAGCTTGGGGCTAGCGGGGCCGGAAAACATTCAGTACTTC.

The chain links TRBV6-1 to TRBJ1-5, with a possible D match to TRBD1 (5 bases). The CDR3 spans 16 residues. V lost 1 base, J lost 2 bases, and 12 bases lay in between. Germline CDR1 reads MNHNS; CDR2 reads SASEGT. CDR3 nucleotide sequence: TGTGCCAGCAGTGAAGGGGGCCGGAGACGCAATCAGCCCCAGCATTTT. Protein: CASSEGGRRRNQPQHF.

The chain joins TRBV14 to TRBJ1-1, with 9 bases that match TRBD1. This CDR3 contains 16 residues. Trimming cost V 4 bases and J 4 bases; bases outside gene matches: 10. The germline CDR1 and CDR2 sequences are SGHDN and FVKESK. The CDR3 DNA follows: TGTGCCAGCAGCCGCGGGACAGGGTTGGGTCGCACTGAAGCTTTCTTT. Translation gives CASSRGTGLGRTEAFF.

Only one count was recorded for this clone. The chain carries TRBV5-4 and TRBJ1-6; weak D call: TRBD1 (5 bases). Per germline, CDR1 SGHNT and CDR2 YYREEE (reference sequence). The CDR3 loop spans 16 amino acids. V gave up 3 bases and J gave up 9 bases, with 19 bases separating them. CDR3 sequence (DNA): TGTGCCAGCAGCTCACCCGGGGGGGGAGTCGGTTCACCCCTCCACTTT. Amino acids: CASSSPGGGVGSPLHF.

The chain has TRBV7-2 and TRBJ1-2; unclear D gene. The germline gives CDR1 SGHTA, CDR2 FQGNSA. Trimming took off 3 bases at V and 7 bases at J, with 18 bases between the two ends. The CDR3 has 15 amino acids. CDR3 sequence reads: CASSFISPMAAGYTF. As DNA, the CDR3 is TGTGCCAGCAGCTTTATCTCCCCGATGGCTGCTGGCTACACCTTC.

CDR3 DNA: TGTGCCAGCAGTCCGGTGCCAGGGGATAGGCCCCAGCATTTT. This translates into CASSPVPGDRPQHF. The chain has TRBV6-4 and TRBJ1-5; TRBD1 is a possible D gene (6 bases). Germline assignment: CDR1 MRHNA and CDR2 SNTAGT. Trimming took 5 bases from V and 9 from J, leaving 17 bases between them. This CDR3 is built from 14 residues.